The rows below give T cell receptor beta chains drawn from one sample of a study of early T cells in non-severe SARS-CoV-2 infection. Each CDR3 protein gets one entry after TCRdb re-called the 5' RACE reads with MiXCR. The sample includes tens of thousands of distinct CDR3 sequences, over 7% of them seen just once. Sequencing used whole blood. Receptors originate from an adult who was a healthcare worker with PCR-confirmed SARS-CoV-2 infection or an uninfected control (not recorded which). The CDR3 runs from the conserved cysteine through the conserved F or W. D genes are given only for firm matches. Some rows mark clone size as missing; the rest say once, few, many or name a class of expanded clone.

v_gene: TRBV29-1; j_gene: TRBJ1-2; d_gene: .; abundance: few; CDR3nt: TGCAGCGTAGAAGGGGGTTCTAACTATGGCTACACCTTC; CDR3aa: CSVEGGSNYGYTF
v_gene: TRBV27; j_gene: TRBJ2-3; d_gene: .; abundance: many; CDR3nt: TGTGCCAGCAGTCCCGTGCGGGGAACAGATACGCAGTATTTT; CDR3aa: CASSPVRGTDTQYF
v_gene: TRBV12-3/TRBV12-4; j_gene: TRBJ1-2; d_gene: .; abundance: many; CDR3nt: TGTGCCAGCGCGCCCCCGGGGGGACTCTCTTATGGCTACACCTTC; CDR3aa: CASAPPGGLSYGYTF
v_gene: TRBV3-1; j_gene: TRBJ2-5; d_gene: .; abundance: many; CDR3nt: TGTGCCAGCAGCCAAGATCGGCAGGGGAGGGCGGAGACCCAGTACTTC; CDR3aa: CASSQDRQGRAETQYF
v_gene: TRBV2; j_gene: TRBJ2-6; d_gene: .; abundance: .; CDR3nt: TGTGCCAGCCGGAGCCTCCCTGGGGCCAACGTCCTGACTTTC; CDR3aa: CASRSLPGANVLTF
v_gene: TRBV5-1; j_gene: TRBJ1-5; d_gene: TRBD1; abundance: few; CDR3nt: TGCGCCAGCAGCTCCGGGACAGATCGTCAGCCCCAGCATTTT; CDR3aa: CASSSGTDRQPQHF
v_gene: TRBV30; j_gene: TRBJ2-7; d_gene: .; abundance: .; CDR3nt: TGTGCCTGGAGTCGGGGCCCCCGGGACTACGAGCAGTACTTC; CDR3aa: CAWSRGPRDYEQYF
v_gene: TRBV7-3; j_gene: TRBJ2-1; d_gene: TRBD1; abundance: few; CDR3nt: TGTGCCAGCAGTCTTACAACAGGGGCCCAAGAGCAGTTCTTC; CDR3aa: CASSLTTGAQEQFF
v_gene: TRBV5-1; j_gene: TRBJ2-3; d_gene: TRBD2; abundance: .; CDR3nt: TGCGCCAGCAGCTTGGGCCTAGCGGGGCTCTTGGATACGCAGTATTTT; CDR3aa: CASSLGLAGLLDTQYF
v_gene: TRBV20-1; j_gene: TRBJ2-7; d_gene: .; abundance: few; CDR3nt: TGCAGTGCTAGAGTGGTCGTAGGGGAGCAGTACTTC; CDR3aa: CSARVVVGEQYF
v_gene: TRBV3-1; j_gene: TRBJ1-3; d_gene: .; abundance: few; CDR3nt: TGTGCCAGCAGTCCCTGGCAAGGGGGAAATACTGGAAACACCATATATTTT; CDR3aa: CASSPWQGGNTGNTIYF
v_gene: TRBV15; j_gene: TRBJ2-7; d_gene: .; abundance: many; CDR3nt: TGTGCCACCAGCACCCCCTCCGGACAGCTAGCCGAGCAGTACTTC; CDR3aa: CATSTPSGQLAEQYF
v_gene: TRBV2; j_gene: TRBJ2-7; d_gene: .; abundance: .; CDR3nt: TGTGCCAGCAGTGAAGGAGCACGCGAGCAGTACTTC; CDR3aa: CASSEGAREQYF
v_gene: TRBV19; j_gene: TRBJ2-5; d_gene: TRBD1; abundance: few; CDR3nt: TGTGCCAGTAGTTCCCGGACAGGGACGTTTGAAGAGACCCAGTACTTC; CDR3aa: CASSSRTGTFEETQYF
v_gene: TRBV5-4; j_gene: TRBJ2-3; d_gene: TRBD2; abundance: .; CDR3nt: TGTGCCAGCAGCTTGAAACTAGCGGGGGTTACAGATACGCAGTATTTT; CDR3aa: CASSLKLAGVTDTQYF
v_gene: TRBV9; j_gene: TRBJ1-4; d_gene: TRBD1; abundance: .; CDR3nt: TGTGCCAGCAGTGCGGGACAGGGCAGCAATGAAAAACTGTTTTTT; CDR3aa: CASSAGQGSNEKLFF
v_gene: TRBV12-5; j_gene: TRBJ2-7; d_gene: .; abundance: many; CDR3nt: TGTGCTAGTGGAAGGGACGGTAGCTCCTACGAGCAGTACTTC; CDR3aa: CASGRDGSSYEQYF
v_gene: TRBV12-3/TRBV12-4; j_gene: TRBJ2-5; d_gene: .; abundance: many; CDR3nt: TGTGCCAGCTGTCCAAGACATTTCCAAGAGACCCAGTACTTC; CDR3aa: CASCPRHFQETQYF
v_gene: TRBV5-1; j_gene: TRBJ2-1; d_gene: .; abundance: .; CDR3nt: TGCGCCAGCAGCTTGGGATACGAGCAGTTCTTC; CDR3aa: CASSLGYEQFF
v_gene: TRBV30; j_gene: TRBJ1-4; d_gene: .; abundance: .; CDR3nt: TGTGCCTGCCTAAGAGACGAAAAACTGTTTTTT; CDR3aa: CACLRDEKLFF
v_gene: TRBV2; j_gene: TRBJ2-5; d_gene: .; abundance: many; CDR3nt: TGTGCCAGCAGTGAGGTGGAGACCCAGTACTTC; CDR3aa: CASSEVETQYF
v_gene: TRBV5-1; j_gene: TRBJ1-1; d_gene: TRBD1; abundance: few; CDR3nt: TGCGCCAGCAGCATCGCCAGGGGGGACACTGAAGCTTTCTTT; CDR3aa: CASSIARGDTEAFF
v_gene: TRBV7-6; j_gene: TRBJ2-1; d_gene: .; abundance: few; CDR3nt: TGTGCCAGCAGCTTAGCGGAGCGCTCCTACAATGAGCAGTTCTTC; CDR3aa: CASSLAERSYNEQFF
v_gene: TRBV30; j_gene: TRBJ2-5; d_gene: .; abundance: once; CDR3nt: TGTGCCTGGAGTATGACCGGGACGGCCAAAGAGACCCAGTACTTC; CDR3aa: CAWSMTGTAKETQYF
v_gene: TRBV20-1; j_gene: TRBJ2-1; d_gene: TRBD1; abundance: .; CDR3nt: TGCAGTGCCACAACCTACCGGGACAGGGAGGCTAATGAGCAGTTCTTC; CDR3aa: CSATTYRDREANEQFF
v_gene: TRBV18; j_gene: TRBJ2-3; d_gene: .; abundance: few; CDR3nt: TGTGCCAGCTCACCAAATGCCCAAGGCCTAGCTACGCAGTATTTT; CDR3aa: CASSPNAQGLATQYF
v_gene: TRBV7-3; j_gene: TRBJ2-2; d_gene: .; abundance: few; CDR3nt: TGTGCCAGCAGCTTCGGCGCGGGGACCGGGGAGCTGTTTTTT; CDR3aa: CASSFGAGTGELFF
v_gene: TRBV5-1; j_gene: TRBJ1-4; d_gene: .; abundance: .; CDR3nt: TGCGCCAGCAGCTTACAGGCCAGAGGAGGGCATGAAAAACTGTTTTTT; CDR3aa: CASSLQARGGHEKLFF
v_gene: TRBV6-6; j_gene: TRBJ2-1; d_gene: .; abundance: once; CDR3nt: TGTGCCAGCAGTTCTACCAGGGAGACTGAGCAGTTCTTC; CDR3aa: CASSSTRETEQFF
v_gene: TRBV7-9; j_gene: TRBJ1-2; d_gene: .; abundance: .; CDR3nt: TGTGCCAGCAGCCCCCTGACGGGAGACTATGGCTACACCTTC; CDR3aa: CASSPLTGDYGYTF
v_gene: TRBV20-1; j_gene: TRBJ2-1; d_gene: TRBD2; abundance: many; CDR3nt: TGCAGTGCTATGCGGGGGGCCGCCTACAATGAGCAGTTCTTC; CDR3aa: CSAMRGAAYNEQFF
v_gene: TRBV10-3; j_gene: TRBJ2-7; d_gene: .; abundance: .; CDR3nt: TGTGCCATCAGTGAGGGAGGATACGAGCAGTACTTC; CDR3aa: CAISEGGYEQYF
v_gene: TRBV7-9; j_gene: TRBJ2-4; d_gene: TRBD2; abundance: many; CDR3nt: TGTGCCAGCAGCTTAGGGGGCGGGAGCCTAAACATTCAGTACTTC; CDR3aa: CASSLGGGSLNIQYF